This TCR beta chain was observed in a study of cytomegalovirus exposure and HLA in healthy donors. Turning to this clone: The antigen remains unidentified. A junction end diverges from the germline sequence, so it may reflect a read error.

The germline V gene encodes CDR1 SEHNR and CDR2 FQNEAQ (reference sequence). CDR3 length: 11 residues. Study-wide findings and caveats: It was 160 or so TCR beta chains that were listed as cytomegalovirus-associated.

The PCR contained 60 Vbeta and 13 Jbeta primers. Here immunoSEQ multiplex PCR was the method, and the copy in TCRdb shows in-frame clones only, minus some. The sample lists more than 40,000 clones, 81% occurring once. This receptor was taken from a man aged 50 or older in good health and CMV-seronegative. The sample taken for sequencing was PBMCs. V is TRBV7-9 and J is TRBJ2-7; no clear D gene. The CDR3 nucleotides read TGTTCCAGCACGGTTGACTACGAGCAGTACTTC. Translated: CSSTVDYEQYF.